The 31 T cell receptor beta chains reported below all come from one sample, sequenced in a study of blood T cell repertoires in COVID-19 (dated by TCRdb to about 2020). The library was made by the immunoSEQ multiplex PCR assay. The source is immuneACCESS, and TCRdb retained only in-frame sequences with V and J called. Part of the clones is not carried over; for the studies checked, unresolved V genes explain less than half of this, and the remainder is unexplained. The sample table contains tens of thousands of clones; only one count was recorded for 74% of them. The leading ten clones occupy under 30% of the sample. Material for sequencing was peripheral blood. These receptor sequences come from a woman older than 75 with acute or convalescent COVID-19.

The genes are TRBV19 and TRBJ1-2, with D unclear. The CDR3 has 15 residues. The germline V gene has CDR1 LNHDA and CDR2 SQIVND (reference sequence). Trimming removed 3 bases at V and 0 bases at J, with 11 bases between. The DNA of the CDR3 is TGTGCCAGTAGTATCACGGGGTTAGCTAACTATGGCTACACCTTC. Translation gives CASSITGLANYGYTF. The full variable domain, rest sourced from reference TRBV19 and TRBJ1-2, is DGGITQSPKYLFRKEGQNVTLSCEQNLNHDAMYWYRQDPGQGLRLIYYSQIVNDFQKGDIAEGYSVSREKKESFPLTVTSAQKNPTAFYLCASSITGLANYGYTFGSGTRLTVV.

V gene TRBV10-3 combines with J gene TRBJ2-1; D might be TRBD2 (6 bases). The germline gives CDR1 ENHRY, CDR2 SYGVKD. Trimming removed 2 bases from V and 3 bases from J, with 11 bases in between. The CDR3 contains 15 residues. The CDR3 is CAISEAPSVYNEQFF. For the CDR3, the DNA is TGTGCCATCAGTGAGGCCCCTAGCGTCTACAATGAGCAGTTCTTC.

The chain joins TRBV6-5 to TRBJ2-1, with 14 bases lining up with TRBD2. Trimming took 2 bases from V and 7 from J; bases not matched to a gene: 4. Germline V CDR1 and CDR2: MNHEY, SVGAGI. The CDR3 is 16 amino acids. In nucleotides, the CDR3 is TGTGCCAGCAGTTACGGGAGACTAGCGGGAGGGAATGAGCAGTTCTTC. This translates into CASSYGRLAGGNEQFF.

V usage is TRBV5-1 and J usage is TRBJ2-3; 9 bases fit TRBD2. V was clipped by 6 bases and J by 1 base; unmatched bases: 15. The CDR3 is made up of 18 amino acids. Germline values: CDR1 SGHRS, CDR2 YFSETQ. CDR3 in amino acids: CASKSSGIGGYRTDTQYF. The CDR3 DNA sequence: TGCGCCAGCAAGTCTAGCGGGATTGGCGGGTATCGCACAGATACGCAGTATTTT.

The CDR3 reads CASSQVGGLYF. CDR3 DNA: TGTGCCAGCAGCCAAGTGGGGGGGTTGTACTTC. The rearrangement joins TRBV14 to TRBJ2-7; 7 nucleotides match TRBD2. Losses at the gene ends were 1 base for V and 12 bases for J; bases not matched to a gene: 3. The CDR3 runs to 11 residues. CDR1 and CDR2 from the germline V gene are SGHDN and FVKESK.

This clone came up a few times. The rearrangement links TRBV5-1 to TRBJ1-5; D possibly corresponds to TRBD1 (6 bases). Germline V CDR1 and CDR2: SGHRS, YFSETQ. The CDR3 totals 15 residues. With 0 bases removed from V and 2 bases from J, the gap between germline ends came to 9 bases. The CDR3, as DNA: TGCGCCAGCAGCTTGGAGACAGGAGGCAATCAGCCCCAGCATTTT. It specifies CASSLETGGNQPQHF.

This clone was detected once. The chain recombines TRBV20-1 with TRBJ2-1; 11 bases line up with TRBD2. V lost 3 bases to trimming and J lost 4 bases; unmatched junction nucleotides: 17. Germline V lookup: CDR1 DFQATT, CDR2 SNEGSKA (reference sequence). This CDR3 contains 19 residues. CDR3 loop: CSASRGLAGGPPGYNEQFF. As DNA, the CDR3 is TGCAGTGCTAGTCGGGGATTAGCGGGAGGGCCCCCAGGGTACAATGAGCAGTTCTTC.

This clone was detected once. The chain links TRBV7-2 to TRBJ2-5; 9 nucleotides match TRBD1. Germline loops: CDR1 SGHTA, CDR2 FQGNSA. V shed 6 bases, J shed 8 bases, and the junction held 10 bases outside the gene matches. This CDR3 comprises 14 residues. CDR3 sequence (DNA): TGTGCCAGCAGGTCGACAGGGGGAGAGGAAACCCAGTACTTC. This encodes CASRSTGGEETQYF.

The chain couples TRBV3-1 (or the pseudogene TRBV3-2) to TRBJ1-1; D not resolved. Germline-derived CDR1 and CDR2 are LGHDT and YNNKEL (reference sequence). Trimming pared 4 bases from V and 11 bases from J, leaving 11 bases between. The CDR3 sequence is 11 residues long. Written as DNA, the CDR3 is TGTGCCAGCAGCCCCGGGAGTGGCGCTTTCTTT. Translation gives CASSPGSGAFF.

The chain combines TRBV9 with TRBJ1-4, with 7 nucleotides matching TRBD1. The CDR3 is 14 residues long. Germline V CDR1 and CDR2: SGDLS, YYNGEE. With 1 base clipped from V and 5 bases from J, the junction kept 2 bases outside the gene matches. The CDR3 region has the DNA TGTGCCAGCAGCGTATCAGGGGGAAATGAAAAACTGTTTTTT. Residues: CASSVSGGNEKLFF.

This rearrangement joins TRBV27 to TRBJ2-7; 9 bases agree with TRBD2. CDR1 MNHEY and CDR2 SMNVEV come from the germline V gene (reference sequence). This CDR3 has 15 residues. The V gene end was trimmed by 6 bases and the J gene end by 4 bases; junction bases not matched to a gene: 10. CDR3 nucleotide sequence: TGTGCCAGCAGACCAGGACTAGCGCCGAGGTACGAGCAGTACTTC. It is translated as CASRPGLAPRYEQYF.

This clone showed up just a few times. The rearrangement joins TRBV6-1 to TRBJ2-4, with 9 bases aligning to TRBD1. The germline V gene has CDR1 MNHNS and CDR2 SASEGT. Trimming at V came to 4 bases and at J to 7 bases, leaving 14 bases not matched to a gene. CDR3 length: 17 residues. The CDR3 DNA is TGTGCCAGCAGTGCCCCCCGGGACAGGGAGAGGTTGAACATTCAGTACTTC. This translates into CASSAPRDRERLNIQYF.

The CDR3 spells CASSLNREGTEAFF. In DNA form, the CDR3 reads TGTGCCAGCAGCTTAAACAGGGAAGGCACTGAAGCTTTCTTT. This chain joins TRBV11-3 and TRBJ1-1; D possibly corresponds to TRBD1 (6 bases). This CDR3 comprises 14 residues. The germline V and J ends were trimmed by 2 bases and 4 bases, with 11 bases remaining between them. Germline V gene lookup returns CDR1 SGHNT and CDR2 YENEEA.

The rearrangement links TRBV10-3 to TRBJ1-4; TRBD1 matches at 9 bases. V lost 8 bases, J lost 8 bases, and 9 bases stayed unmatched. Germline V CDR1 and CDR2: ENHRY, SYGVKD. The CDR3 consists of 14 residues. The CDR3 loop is CAIGRTGVEEKLFF. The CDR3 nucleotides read TGTGCCATCGGTCGGACAGGGGTTGAGGAAAAACTGTTTTTT.

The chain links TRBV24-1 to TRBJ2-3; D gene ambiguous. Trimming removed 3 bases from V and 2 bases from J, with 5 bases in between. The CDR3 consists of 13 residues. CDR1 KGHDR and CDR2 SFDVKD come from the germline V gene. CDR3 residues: CATSDPVTDTQYF. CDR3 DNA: TGTGCCACCAGTGATCCCGTCACAGATACGCAGTATTTT.

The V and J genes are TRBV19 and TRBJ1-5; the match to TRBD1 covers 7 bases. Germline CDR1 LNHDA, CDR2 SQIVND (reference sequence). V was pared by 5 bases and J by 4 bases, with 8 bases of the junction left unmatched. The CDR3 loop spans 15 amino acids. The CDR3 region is CASSSQGGRNQPQHF. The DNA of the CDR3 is TGTGCCAGTAGTTCCCAGGGGGGCCGAAATCAGCCCCAGCATTTT.

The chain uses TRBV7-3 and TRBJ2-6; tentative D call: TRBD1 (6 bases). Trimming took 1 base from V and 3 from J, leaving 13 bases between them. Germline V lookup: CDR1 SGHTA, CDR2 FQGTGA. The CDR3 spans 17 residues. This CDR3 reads CASSLNPGVVGANVLTF. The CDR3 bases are TGTGCCAGCAGCTTAAACCCAGGGGTTGTTGGGGCCAACGTCCTGACTTTC.

CDR3 region: CASSLLAGDTQYF. The CDR3 nucleotides read TGTGCCAGCAGCTTACTAGCGGGAGATACGCAGTATTTT. The rearrangement joins TRBV7-3 to TRBJ2-3; 8 bases are a match to TRBD2. Germline values: CDR1 SGHTA, CDR2 FQGTGA. This CDR3 comprises 13 residues. The J segment lost 5 bases and the V segment lost 2 bases, leaving 0 bases of the junction unmatched.

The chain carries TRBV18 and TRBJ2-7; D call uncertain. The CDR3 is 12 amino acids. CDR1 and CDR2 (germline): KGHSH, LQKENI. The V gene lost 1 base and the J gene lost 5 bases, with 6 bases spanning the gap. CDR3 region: CASSPRLDEQYF. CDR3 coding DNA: TGTGCCAGCTCACCACGGCTAGACGAGCAGTACTTC.

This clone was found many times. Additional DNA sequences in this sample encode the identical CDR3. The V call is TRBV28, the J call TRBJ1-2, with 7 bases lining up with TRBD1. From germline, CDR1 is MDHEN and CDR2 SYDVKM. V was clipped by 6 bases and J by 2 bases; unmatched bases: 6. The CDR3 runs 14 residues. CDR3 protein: CASSTGTANYGYTF. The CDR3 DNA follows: TGTGCCAGCAGCACCGGGACAGCCAACTATGGCTACACCTTC.

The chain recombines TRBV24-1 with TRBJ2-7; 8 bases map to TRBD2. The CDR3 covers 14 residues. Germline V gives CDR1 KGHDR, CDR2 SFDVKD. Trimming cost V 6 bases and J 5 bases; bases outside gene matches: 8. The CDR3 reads CATSTSGRRDEQYF. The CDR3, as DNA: TGTGCCACCAGTACTAGCGGTCGACGGGACGAGCAGTACTTC.

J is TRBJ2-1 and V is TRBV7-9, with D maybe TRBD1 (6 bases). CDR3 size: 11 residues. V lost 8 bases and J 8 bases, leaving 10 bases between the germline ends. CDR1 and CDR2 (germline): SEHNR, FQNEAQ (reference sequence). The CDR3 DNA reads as TGTGCCAGCCCCAACAGGGATGAGCAGTTCTTC. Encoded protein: CASPNRDEQFF. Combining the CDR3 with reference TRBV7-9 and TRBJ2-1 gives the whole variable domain DTGVSQNPRHKITKRGQNVTFRCDPISEHNRLYWYRQTLGQGPEFLTYFQNEAQLEKSRLLSDRFSAERPKGSFSTLEIQRTEQGDSAMYLCASPNRDEQFFGPGTRLTVL.

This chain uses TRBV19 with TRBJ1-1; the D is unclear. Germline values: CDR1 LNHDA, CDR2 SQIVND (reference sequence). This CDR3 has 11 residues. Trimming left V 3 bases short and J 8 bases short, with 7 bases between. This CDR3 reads CASSMGREAFF. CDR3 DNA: TGTGCCAGTAGTATGGGCCGGGAAGCTTTCTTT.

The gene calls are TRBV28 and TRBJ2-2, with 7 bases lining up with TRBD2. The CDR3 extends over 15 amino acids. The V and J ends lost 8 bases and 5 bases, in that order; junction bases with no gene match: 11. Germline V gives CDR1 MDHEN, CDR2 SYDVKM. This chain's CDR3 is CASRFARGDTGELFF. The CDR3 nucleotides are TGTGCCAGCCGCTTTGCTCGGGGGGATACCGGGGAGCTGTTTTTT.

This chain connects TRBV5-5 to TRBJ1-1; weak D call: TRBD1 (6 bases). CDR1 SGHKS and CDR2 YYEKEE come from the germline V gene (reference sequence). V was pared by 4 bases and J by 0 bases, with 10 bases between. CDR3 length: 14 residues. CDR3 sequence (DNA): TGTGCCAGCAGCACCACAGGGCTGAACACTGAAGCTTTCTTT. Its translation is CASSTTGLNTEAFF.

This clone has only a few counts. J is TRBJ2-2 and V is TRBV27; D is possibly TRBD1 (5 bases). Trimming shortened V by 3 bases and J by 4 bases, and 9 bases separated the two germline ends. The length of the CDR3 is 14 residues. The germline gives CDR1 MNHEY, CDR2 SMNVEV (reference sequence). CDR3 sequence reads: CASSLGLITGELFF. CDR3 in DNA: TGTGCCAGCAGTTTGGGGCTTATCACCGGGGAGCTGTTTTTT.

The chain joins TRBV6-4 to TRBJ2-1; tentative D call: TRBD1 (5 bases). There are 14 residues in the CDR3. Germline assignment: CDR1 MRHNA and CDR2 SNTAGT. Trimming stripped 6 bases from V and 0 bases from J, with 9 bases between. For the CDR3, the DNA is TGTGCCAGCAGCTCAGACAGCTCCTACAATGAGCAGTTCTTC. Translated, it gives CASSSDSSYNEQFF.

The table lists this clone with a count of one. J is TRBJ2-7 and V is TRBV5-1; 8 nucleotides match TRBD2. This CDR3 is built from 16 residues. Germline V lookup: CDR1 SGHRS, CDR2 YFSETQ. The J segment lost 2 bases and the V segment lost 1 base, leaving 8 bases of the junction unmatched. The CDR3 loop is CASSLSLAGLAYEQYF. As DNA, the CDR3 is TGCGCCAGCAGCTTGAGTCTAGCGGGTCTCGCCTACGAGCAGTACTTC. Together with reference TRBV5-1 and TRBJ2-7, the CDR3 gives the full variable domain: KAGVTQTPRYLIKTRGQQVTLSCSPISGHRSVSWYQQTPGQGLQFLFEYFSETQRNKGNFPGRFSGRQFSNSRSEMNVSTLELGDSALYLCASSLSLAGLAYEQYFGPGTRLTVT.

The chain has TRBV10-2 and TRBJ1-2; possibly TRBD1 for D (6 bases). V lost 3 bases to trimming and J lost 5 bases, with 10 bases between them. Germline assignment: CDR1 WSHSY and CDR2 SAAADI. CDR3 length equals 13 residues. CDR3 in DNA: TGCGCCAGCAGTGAACAGGGCCAGTATGGCTACACCTTC. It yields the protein CASSEQGQYGYTF.

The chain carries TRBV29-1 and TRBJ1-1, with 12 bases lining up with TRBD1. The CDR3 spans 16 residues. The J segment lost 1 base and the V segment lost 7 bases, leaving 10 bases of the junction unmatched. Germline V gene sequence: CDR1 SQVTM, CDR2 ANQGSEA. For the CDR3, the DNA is TGCAGCGGAACCGGGACAGGGGGCCTAAAGAACACTGAAGCTTTCTTT. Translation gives CSGTGTGGLKNTEAFF. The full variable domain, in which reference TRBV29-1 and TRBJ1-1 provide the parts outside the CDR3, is SAVISQKPSRDICQRGTSLTIQCQVDSQVTMMFWYRQQPGQSLTLIATANQGSEATYESGFVIDKFPISRPNLTFSTLTVSNMSPEDSSIYLCSGTGTGGLKNTEAFFGQGTRLTVV.

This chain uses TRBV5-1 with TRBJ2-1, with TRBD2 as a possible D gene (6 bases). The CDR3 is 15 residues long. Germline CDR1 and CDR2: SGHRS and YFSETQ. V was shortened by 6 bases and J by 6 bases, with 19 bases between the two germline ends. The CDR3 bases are TGCGCCAGCACCAAAGGAGGAGCGGAGGGCAATGAGCAGTTCTTC. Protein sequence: CASTKGGAEGNEQFF.